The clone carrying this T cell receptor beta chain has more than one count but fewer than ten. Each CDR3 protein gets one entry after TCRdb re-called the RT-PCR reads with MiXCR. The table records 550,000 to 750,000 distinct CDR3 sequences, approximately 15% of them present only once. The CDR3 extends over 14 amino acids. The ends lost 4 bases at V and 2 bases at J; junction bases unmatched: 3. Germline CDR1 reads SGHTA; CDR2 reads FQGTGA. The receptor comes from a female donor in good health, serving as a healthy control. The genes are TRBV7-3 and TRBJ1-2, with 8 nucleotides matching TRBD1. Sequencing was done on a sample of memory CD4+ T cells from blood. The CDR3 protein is CASSWAGGNYGYTF. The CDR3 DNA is TGTGCCAGCAGCTGGGCAGGGGGCAACTATGGCTACACCTTC. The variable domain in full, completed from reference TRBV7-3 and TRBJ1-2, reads GAGVSQTPSNKVTEKGKYVELRCDPISGHTALYWYRQSLGQGPEFLIYFQGTGAADDSGLPNDRFFAVRPEGSVSTLKIQRTERGDSAVYLCASSWAGGNYGYTFGSGTRLTVV.